A selection of T cell receptor beta chains follows, all from one sample in a study of human T cells and chemical hapten exposure. TCRdb re-called the RACE reads through MiXCR, storing one row per CDR3 protein. This table has 99,000 or so distinct CDR3 sequences, 10% to 12% appearing once. Sequencing was performed on whole blood, taken in connection with sensitization to the hapten diphenylcyclopropenone (DPC). The receptors were gathered from a woman aged 55-75 years with alopecia areata. Some clones in this sample may be carry-over from other donors' samples. The CDR3 runs from the conserved cysteine through the conserved F or W. The D gene is left open where the match is weak. Size is stated for part of the rows, as once, few or many counts, or as a class when the clone is expanded.

clone_size d_call j_call v_call cdr3_aa cdr3_nt
many - TRBJ2-7 TRBV10-2 CASSESLPGTPLEQYF TGCGCCAGCAGTGAGTCGCTCCCGGGGACACCCCTCGAGCAGTACTTC
- TRBD1 TRBJ2-7 TRBV4-1 CASSQVPGGPYEQYF TGCGCCAGCAGCCAAGTCCCAGGGGGTCCCTACGAGCAGTACTTC
many - TRBJ2-3 TRBV6-5 CASSYFRADTQYF TGTGCCAGCAGTTACTTTCGGGCAGATACGCAGTATTTT
few - TRBJ2-3 TRBV2 CASSEDPLTKRGTDTQYF TGTGCCAGCAGTGAAGATCCTCTCACGAAGCGGGGCACAGATACGCAGTATTTT
few - TRBJ2-6 TRBV19 CASSLYGAGLDSGANVLTF TGTGCCAGTAGTCTTTATGGCGCGGGACTGGACTCTGGGGCCAACGTCCTGACTTTC
few - TRBJ1-1 TRBV5-1 CASSTNRDLEAFF TGCGCCAGCAGCACAAACCGGGACCTCGAAGCTTTCTTT
- - TRBJ2-1 TRBV12-3/TRBV12-4 CASSSLEFQLAEQFF TGTGCCAGCAGTTCCTTGGAGTTCCAGCTGGCTGAGCAGTTCTTC
- - TRBJ2-1 TRBV12-3/TRBV12-4 CASSLRGFLNEQFF TGTGCCAGCAGTTTAAGGGGGTTTCTCAATGAGCAGTTCTTC
- - TRBJ2-2 TRBV10-3 CAIREGNTGELFF TGTGCCATTCGGGAAGGGAACACCGGGGAGCTGTTTTTT
few - TRBJ1-1 TRBV2 CASSVSSSGAEAFF TGTGCCAGCAGTGTTTCATCATCAGGGGCTGAAGCTTTCTTT
many TRBD2 TRBJ2-5 TRBV20-1 CSARPPGGGETQYF TGCAGTGCTAGGCCACCGGGGGGTGGAGAGACCCAGTACTTC
many - TRBJ2-7 TRBV18 CASSRRQVSYEQYF TGTGCCAGCTCACGAAGACAGGTCTCCTACGAGCAGTACTTC
- TRBD2 TRBJ2-1 TRBV12-3/TRBV12-4 CASSTGLAGGSVNEQFF TGTGCCAGCAGTACGGGACTAGCGGGGGGGAGTGTCAATGAGCAGTTCTTC
many TRBD2 TRBJ2-3 TRBV20-1 CSARLAGLTDTQYF TGCAGTGCTAGGCTAGCGGGTCTCACAGATACGCAGTATTTT
many - TRBJ1-1 TRBV12-3/TRBV12-4 CASGRNIGGTEAFF TGTGCCAGCGGTCGGAACATTGGGGGGACTGAAGCTTTCTTT
many - TRBJ1-5 TRBV29-1 CSVEDQAGQPQHF TGCAGCGTTGAAGATCAAGCCGGTCAGCCCCAGCATTTT